This TCR beta chain was sequenced during a study of shared clonotypes between healthy human individuals. The investigators split CD4+ cells into a CD45RA+ naive subset and a CD45RA-negative memory subset. The material for each subset, its genomic DNA, was split evenly across several immunoSEQ plates. TCRdb keeps only in-frame clones here, not all; method: immunoSEQ multiplex PCR. The sample lists under 600,000 clones, around 96% seen once, with under 0.065% in the top ten. The CDR3 contains 15 residues. The germline V gene has CDR1 SGHRS and CDR2 YFSETQ. Deletions cut 0 bases from V and 2 bases from J, with 9 bases between.

Sequencing was done on a sample of naive CD4+ T cells sorted from blood. Subset of the sample: CD45RA+ positively selected. The TCR originated in a woman between 25 and 40 years old in good health. The V gene is TRBV5-1, the J gene TRBJ2-1, with D possibly matching TRBD1 (6 bases). The CDR3 region is CASSLATGTYNEQFF. In DNA, the CDR3 is TGCGCCAGCAGCTTGGCGACAGGAACCTACAATGAGCAGTTCTTC.